The 20 T cell receptor beta chains below were found in one sample sequenced in a study of blood T cells in healthy people across ages. A second PCR of roughly 7 to 11 cycles used a sample-barcoded 5' primer and a J-beta primer mix. TCRdb re-called the 5' RACE reads with MiXCR, one entry per CDR3 protein. The sample holds 790,000 or so distinct CDR3 sequences, about half seen once. The source material was blood. The receptor source for this set is an elderly man in good health.

The genes are TRBV3-1 and TRBJ1-5; unclear D gene. CDR3 size: 15 residues. Trimming took 0 bases from V and 6 from J, leaving 12 bases between them. Germline CDR1 reads LGHDT; CDR2 reads YNNKEL (reference sequence). CDR3 region: CASSQDIGVGQPQHF. CDR3 in DNA: TGTGCCAGCAGCCAAGATATCGGGGTTGGTCAGCCCCAGCATTTT.

Comment on this clonotype: Because it lacks the conserved phenylalanine or tryptophan at the end, this CDR3 is likely a read error. The chain recombines TRBV6-7 with TRBJ2-7; 11 bases align to TRBD2. TRBV6-7 is treated as an ORF (open reading frame) with a function not yet certain. J lost 0 bases, V lost 2 bases, and 6 bases had no gene match. CDR3 length equals 17 residues. This CDR3 reads CASSYPPTSGVSYEQYL. CDR3 nucleotides: TGTGCCAGCAGTTACCCACCGACTAGCGGGGTCTCCTACGAGCAGTACCTC.

The genes are TRBV29-1 and TRBJ2-1, with 8 positions matching TRBD2. The ends lost 4 bases at V and 9 bases at J; junction bases unmatched: 5. The CDR3 is 12 amino acids. Germline V gives CDR1 SQVTM, CDR2 ANQGSEA. CDR3 in amino acids: CSVGPSGSEQFF. The CDR3 bases are TGCAGCGTTGGGCCTAGCGGGTCTGAGCAGTTCTTC.

Comment on this clonotype: Given a much more abundant clone one base away, this may be a read error. CDR3 coding DNA: TGTGCCCGCAGTTTAACGGGAGGGTCCTACAATGAGCAGTTCTTC. Encoded protein: CARSLTGGSYNEQFF. The rearrangement uses TRBV12-3 or TRBV12-4 and TRBJ2-1; 8 nucleotides agree with TRBD2. The CDR3 has 15 amino acids.

This chain uses TRBV20-1 with TRBJ1-1; D remains unclear. There are 12 residues in the CDR3. CDR1 is DFQATT and CDR2 is SNEGSKA in the germline V gene (reference sequence). Between the trimmed V and J ends, which lost 7 bases and 2 bases, there was a span of 11 bases. The CDR3 is CSVQGDNTEAFF. The CDR3 DNA is TGCAGTGTCCAAGGAGATAACACTGAAGCTTTCTTT.

A word on this clonotype: A much more abundant neighbour one base away suggests this may be a read error. The rearrangement joins TRBV20-1 to TRBJ2-1; D is possibly TRBD2 (7 bases). Germline lookup yields CDR1 DFQATT and CDR2 SNEGSKA (reference sequence). Between the trimmed V and J ends, which lost 3 bases and 9 bases, there was a span of 18 bases. CDR3 length: 14 residues. The CDR3 DNA sequence: TGCAGTGCTAGTGAGGTGCGGGGGCTGGCTGAGCAGTTCTTC. Residues: CSASEVRGLAEQFF.

The V and J genes are TRBV7-2 and TRBJ2-1; weak D call: TRBD1 (7 bases). This CDR3 region has 15 residues. Trimming left V 5 bases short and J 8 bases short, with 19 bases between. Germline V gene data show CDR1 as SGHTA and CDR2 as FQGNSA. The CDR3 DNA sequence: TGTGCCAGCAGCACCACAGGGGAGGAGCATGATGAGCAGTTCTTC. It specifies CASSTTGEEHDEQFF.

J is TRBJ2-7 and V is TRBV6-1; D is uncertain. CDR1 and CDR2 from the germline V gene are MNHNS and SASEGT. The V end was cut by 1 base, the J end by 6 bases, with 13 bases between. CDR3 length: 14 amino acids. In DNA, the CDR3 is TGTGCCAGCAGTGAAGGGTCGGCGGCCTTCGAGCAGTACTTC. Translation: CASSEGSAAFEQYF.

The V call is TRBV5-1, the J call TRBJ2-7; D is possibly TRBD1 (6 bases). The J call may be mistaken, given a closer DNA end match to TRBJ2-5. Germline V CDR1 and CDR2: SGHRS, YFSETQ. The CDR3 covers 15 residues. CDR3 loop: CASSSGTPYGETQYF. The CDR3 DNA reads TGCGCCAGCAGCTCCGGGACACCCTATGGAGAGACCCAGTACTTC.

The rearrangement links TRBV4-3 to TRBJ2-7, with a weak D call TRBD2 (5 bases). Trimming took 0 bases from V and 0 from J, leaving 9 bases between them. The CDR3 length is 15 residues. The V gene's germline CDR1 is LGHNA and CDR2 YSLEER. In DNA, the CDR3 is TGCGCCAGCAGCCAAGAGCTAGCCAGCTCCTACGAGCAGTACTTC. It encodes CASSQELASSYEQYF.

A word on this clonotype: A read error is possible here, since a much larger clone lies one base away. The chain joins TRBV27 to TRBJ2-4; 8 bases are a match to TRBD1. Per the germline V gene, CDR1 is MNHEY and CDR2 is SMNVEV (reference sequence). After removal of 8 bases from V and 13 bases from J, the junction contained 16 bases not matched to a gene. The CDR3 is 14 amino acids. The CDR3: CASRNEDRVRQQYF. For the CDR3, the DNA is TGTGCCAGCCGGAACGAGGACAGGGTACGGCAGCAGTACTTC.

The V and J genes are TRBV6-1 and TRBJ2-1; weak D call: TRBD1 (6 bases). V dropped 7 bases and J dropped 2 bases, with 6 bases sitting between them. The CDR3 is 12 residues long. Germline assignment: CDR1 MNHNS and CDR2 SASEGT. CDR3 loop: CASNRAYNEQFF. The CDR3 nucleotides read TGTGCCAGCAACAGGGCCTACAATGAGCAGTTCTTC.

This clonotype was counted once. The chain uses TRBV6-5 and TRBJ1-2; 8 bases match TRBD1. The CDR3 covers 13 residues. J was trimmed by 7 bases and V by 5 bases; bases with no gene match: 6. The germline CDR1 and CDR2 sequences are MNHEY and SVGAGI. CDR3 bases: TGTGCCAGCAGTAAACAGGGGGTCTGTGGCTACACCTTC. It is translated as CASSKQGVCGYTF.

This clonotype has a handful of counts. The chain employs TRBV9 and TRBJ2-6; D might be TRBD2 (5 bases). In germline, CDR1 is SGDLS, CDR2 YYNGEE. The CDR3 consists of 15 residues. V shed 2 bases and J shed 0 bases, with 6 bases lying between them. For the CDR3, the DNA is TGTGCCAGCAGCGTTACTAGCTCTGGGGCCAACGTCCTGACTTTC. Translation: CASSVTSSGANVLTF.

This clonotype has more than one count but fewer than ten. The rearrangement uses TRBV28 and TRBJ2-2; TRBD2 is a possible D gene (5 bases). CDR1 is MDHEN, CDR2 SYDVKM, per germline. With 10 bases removed from V and 9 bases from J, the gap between germline ends came to 15 bases. The CDR3 contains 12 residues. The CDR3 spells CATGVSGRELFF. In DNA form, the CDR3 reads TGTGCCACCGGGGTGTCGGGCCGGGAGCTGTTTTTT.

The rearrangement uses TRBV20-1 and TRBJ2-5; 9 positions agree with TRBD1. The CDR3 is 14 residues long. Germline CDR1 is DFQATT and CDR2 is SNEGSKA (reference sequence). J lost 4 bases, V lost 6 bases, and 9 bases had no gene match. CDR3 in amino acids: CSATHRGRGETQYF. The DNA of the CDR3 is TGCAGTGCAACACACAGGGGGCGCGGAGAGACCCAGTACTTC.

V usage is TRBV5-1 and J usage is TRBJ2-1; 13 positions agree with TRBD2. The CDR3 spans 20 residues. Germline V lookup: CDR1 SGHRS, CDR2 YFSETQ. The ends lost 5 bases at V and 1 base at J; junction bases unmatched: 15. The CDR3 region has the DNA TGCGCCAGCAGAATACGACCACGACTAGCGGGAGGAATATCCTACAATGAGCAGTTCTTC. As protein: CASRIRPRLAGGISYNEQFF.

This clonotype was counted only a few times. This chain links TRBV14 with TRBJ2-5; no definite D call. Looked up from germline, CDR1 is SGHDN and CDR2 is FVKESK. There are 13 residues in the CDR3. V lost 2 bases and J 4 bases, leaving 8 bases between the germline ends. CDR3 amino acids: CASSQWSGETQYF. The CDR3 DNA reads TGTGCCAGCAGCCAATGGAGTGGAGAGACCCAGTACTTC.

CDR3 in DNA: TGTGCCAGCACCGGAGACAGGGGGCTAACTGAAGCTTTCTTT. Its protein product is CASTGDRGLTEAFF. The V gene is TRBV5-6, the J gene TRBJ1-1; the match to TRBD1 covers 10 bases. V dropped 6 bases and J dropped 5; count of bases not matched to a gene: 7. The CDR3 spans 14 residues. Germline-derived CDR1 and CDR2 are SGHDT and YYEEEE.

Only a few counts were recorded for this clonotype. This sequence joins TRBV2 and TRBJ2-1, with 11 bases matching TRBD2. This CDR3 comprises 15 residues. The V gene's germline CDR1 is SNHLY and CDR2 FYNNEI. V trimming: 4 bases; J trimming: 4 bases; junction bases outside the gene matches: 3. The CDR3 protein is CASSGLAGLYNEQFF. CDR3 bases: TGTGCCAGCAGTGGACTAGCGGGATTATACAATGAGCAGTTCTTC.